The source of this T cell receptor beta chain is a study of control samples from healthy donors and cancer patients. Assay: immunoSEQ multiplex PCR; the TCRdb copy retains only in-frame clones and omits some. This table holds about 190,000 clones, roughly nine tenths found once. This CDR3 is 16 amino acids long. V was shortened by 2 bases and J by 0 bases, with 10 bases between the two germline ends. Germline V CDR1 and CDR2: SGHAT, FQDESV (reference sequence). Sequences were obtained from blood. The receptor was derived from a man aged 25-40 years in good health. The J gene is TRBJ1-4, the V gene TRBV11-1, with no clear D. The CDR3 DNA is TGTGCCAGCAGCTTACGACCGGGTGCAACTAATGAAAAACTGTTTTTT. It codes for CASSLRPGATNEKLFF.